This T cell receptor beta chain was identified during a study of OX40 agonist ivuxolimab in advanced cancers. Study as a whole: Dose-escalation patients were diagnosed with hepatocellular carcinoma, melanoma, renal cell cancer or head and neck cancer. Mean age approximately 66 years, range about 20 to 79; 82.7% male.

Study outcomes and limitations: At doses 0.1 to 3.0 mg/kg, CD4+ and CD8+ clones expanded. Partial responders dosed at 0.1-3.0 mg/kg displayed clonal expansion ranking among the lowest.

About this clone itself: Its antigen is unknown.

J gave up 2 bases and V 3 bases, and 0 bases lay outside the gene matches. From germline, CDR1 is MNHEY and CDR2 SMNVEV (reference sequence). CDR3 length: 13 amino acids. Generated by immunoSEQ multiplex PCR, the TCRdb table keeps only in-frame clones and is missing some. The data hold roughly 55,000 clones, with around 85% observed a single time. Sequenced here: CD4+ or CD8+ T cells sorted from blood, sampled in a trial of the OX40 agonist ivuxolimab. The TCR originated in an adult with an advanced solid tumor such as melanoma, head and neck, liver or kidney cancer. The V gene is TRBV27, the J gene TRBJ2-7; TRBD1 matches 8 bases. CDR3 in DNA: TGTGCCAGCAGTTTGACAGGGGCCTACGAGCAGTACTTC. It yields the protein CASSLTGAYEQYF.